The 18 T cell receptor beta chains below come from one sample, sequenced in a study of tissue T cells after allogeneic stem cell transplantation. Libraries were prepared by immunoSEQ multiplex PCR; TCRdb keeps only in-frame clonotypes and omits some of them. Altogether about 1,600 clones are present, 40% to 55% being singletons, with the ten largest covering roughly 35%. Time point in this sample: mouse harvest day 14 after allogeneic transplant. The graft held 10^6 splenic CD5+ T cells and 10^7 T-cell-depleted bone marrow cells. Sequenced material: spleen. These receptors were collected from a female BALB/c mouse given C57BL/6 T cells with graft-versus-host disease after an allogeneic hematopoietic cell transplant.

This clone turned up a few times. The germline and genes are mouse ones. The DNA ends 1 residue before the CDR3 does, and the rest of the CDR3 is filled in from the germline J gene. The chain couples TRBV17 to TRBJ1-3, with 7 positions matching TRBD1. The CDR3 loop spans 16 amino acids. V lost 0 bases and J lost 2; bases outside the gene matches: 4. CDR1 is MNHDT and CDR2 is YYDKIL in the germline V gene. The CDR3 sequence: CASSRDGQGAGNTLYF. CDR3 DNA (partial): TGTGCTAGCAGTAGAGATGGGCAGGGGGCTGGAAATACGCTCTAT.

With regard to this clone: Genes here carry mouse names. The read falls 1 residue short of the CDR3 end, and the missing part is taken from the germline J gene. The chain links TRBV4 to TRBJ1-2, with no clear D. The V gene lost 4 bases and the J gene lost 0 bases, with 6 bases spanning the gap. CDR3 size: 13 residues. CDR1 and CDR2 from the germline V gene are LGHDT and YNNKQL (reference sequence). Partial CDR3 DNA: TGTGCCAGCAGCTTTCAGACAAACTCCGACTACACC. Translation gives CASSFQTNSDYT. The full CDR3 reads CASSFQTNSDYTF.

On this clone itself: Gene names are mouse gene names. The CDR3 end lies 1 residue beyond the end of the read and is filled in from the germline J gene. The chain has TRBV13-2 and TRBJ1-4, with 9 nucleotides matching TRBD1. The trim removed 3 bases at V and 3 bases at J, leaving 3 bases unmatched. The CDR3 is 15 residues long. CDR1 is NNHNN, CDR2 SYGAGS, per germline (reference sequence). The CDR3 bases that were read are TGTGCCAGCGGTGCCGGGACAGGGACCAACGAAAGATTATTT. It encodes CASGAGTGTNERLF. The whole CDR3 protein is CASGAGTGTNERLFF.

Concerning this clone: Germline and genes here are mouse. The read ends 1 residue shy of where the CDR3 ends; the end is completed using the germline J gene. The gene calls are TRBV20 and TRBJ1-3; weak D call: TRBD1 (6 bases). This CDR3 has 14 amino acids. V was trimmed by 4 bases and J by 1 base, leaving 11 bases between them. Germline lookup yields CDR1 GFQATS and CDR2 STVNSAI. CDR3: CGAIQGKSGNTLYF. The part of the CDR3 DNA that was read is TGTGGTGCTATCCAGGGGAAGTCTGGAAATACGCTCTAT.

This clone has only one observation. The gene symbols are mouse symbols. The CDR3 end lies 1 residue beyond the end of the read and is filled in from the germline J gene. The chain is built from TRBV5 and TRBJ2-1; D is possibly TRBD1 (5 bases). In germline, CDR1 is LGHNA, CDR2 YNLKQL (reference sequence). This CDR3 has 17 amino acids. V lost 0 bases, J lost 2 bases, and 14 bases lay in between. Incomplete CDR3 DNA: TGTGCCAGCAGCCAAGAAAGGAGAAGGGGATACTATGCTGAGCAGTTC. Amino acid sequence: CASSQERRRGYYAEQF. The whole CDR3 sequence reads CASSQERRRGYYAEQFF.

Concerning this clone itself: Gene names and germline match the mouse. The read stops 1 residue short of the end of the CDR3; the missing end is completed from the germline J gene. The chain uses TRBV1 and TRBJ1-4; 7 bases match TRBD1. The CDR3 spans 14 residues. The V gene's germline CDR1 is NSQYPW and CDR2 LRSPGD (reference sequence). The junction had 3 bases not matched to a gene; V was cut back by 3 bases and J by 5 bases. CDR3 sequence reads: CTCSARDRNERLFF. The CDR3 DNA, read in part, is TGCACCTGCAGTGCCCGGGACAGAAACGAAAGATTATTT.

This clone was detected a few times. The genes and germline here are from mouse. The read ends 1 residue early relative to the CDR3; the germline J gene fills the gap. The J gene is TRBJ2-7, the V gene TRBV16; no definite D call. The CDR3 contains 10 residues. V gave up 2 bases and J gave up 4 bases, with 0 bases separating them. The germline V gene encodes CDR1 SGHSA and CDR2 FRNQAP. The CDR3 protein is CASSLYEQYF. The sequenced part of the CDR3 DNA is TGTGCAAGCAGCTTATATGAACAGTAC. The entire variable domain, with the rest obtained from reference TRBV16 and TRBJ2-7, is as follows: NAGVIQTPRHKVTGKGQEATLWCEPISGHSAVFWYRQTIVQGLEFLTYFRNQAPIDDSGMPKERFSAQMPNQSHSTLKIQSTQPQDSAVYLCASSLYEQYFGPGTRLTVL.

This clone was observed once. Any gene name here is a mouse gene name. The CDR3 goes on 1 residue after the read ends, and that part is filled in from the germline J gene. The chain couples TRBV15 to TRBJ2-2; TRBD2 matches at 7 bases. This CDR3 has 14 amino acids. CDR1 SGHND and CDR2 FRSKSL come from the germline V gene. The J segment lost 2 bases and the V segment lost 3 bases, leaving 0 bases of the junction unmatched. CDR3 DNA, as far as it was read: TGTGCCAGCAGTTTGGGGGGGAACACCGGGCAGCTCTAC. This translates into CASSLGGNTGQLY. The CDR3 as a whole reads CASSLGGNTGQLYF. Full variable domain (rest looked up from reference TRBV15 and TRBJ2-2): DAGVTQTPRHEVAEKGQTIILKCEPVSGHNDLFWYRQTKIQGLELLSYFRSKSLMEDGGAFKDRFKAEMLNSSFSTLKIQPTEPKDSAVYLCASSLGGNTGQLYFGEGSKLTVL.

This clone was counted a few times. Genes and germline are mouse. Coverage ceases 1 residue before the CDR3 finishes, and the germline J gene fills in the end. Other DNA sequences within the sample encode an identical CDR3. This sequence joins TRBV16 and TRBJ1-1; possible D gene TRBD1, 6 bases. The germline CDR1 and CDR2 sequences are SGHSA and FRNQAP. The CDR3 is 14 amino acids. V dropped 1 base and J dropped 2 bases, with 8 bases sitting between them. The part of the CDR3 DNA that was read is TGTGCAAGCAGCTTAGGGGGGGGCAACACAGAAGTCTTC. Translated: CASSLGGGNTEVF. The CDR3 as a whole reads CASSLGGGNTEVFF.

Comments on this clone: The gene names given are mouse names. The CDR3 extends 1 residue past the end of the read, so its final part is completed from the germline J gene. The chain is built from TRBV14 and TRBJ2-7; 10 bases fit TRBD2. Germline values: CDR1 SGHDT, CDR2 FRDEAV. The length of the CDR3 is 16 residues. The V and J ends lost 2 bases and 3 bases, in that order; junction bases with no gene match: 8. CDR3 sequence: CASSFPGTGALYEQYF. The CDR3 bases that were read are TGTGCCAGCAGTTTTCCCGGGACTGGGGCTCTCTATGAACAGTAC.

By share of the sample, this clone is large. Each gene name is a mouse one. The sequenced fragment ends 1 residue before the CDR3 boundary, so the rest is inferred from the germline J gene. J is TRBJ1-4 and V is TRBV5; no clear D. The V end lost 1 base, the J end lost 1 base, and 7 bases lay between the germline ends. Germline V lookup: CDR1 LGHNA, CDR2 YNLKQL (reference sequence). The CDR3 loop spans 15 amino acids. CDR3 protein: CASSQGTDSNERLFF. The DNA read from the CDR3 is TGTGCCAGCAGCCAAGGGACGGATTCCAACGAAAGATTATTT.

A remark on this clone: Genes and germline are mouse. Read sequence stops 1 residue before the CDR3 end, and the germline J gene provides the missing end. V is TRBV15 and J is TRBJ2-3; TRBD2 matches 8 bases. V lost 8 bases and J lost 3; bases outside the gene matches: 4. Germline CDR1 SGHND, CDR2 FRSKSL. The CDR3 covers 13 residues. The CDR3 loop is CASRAGGAETLYF. Partial CDR3 DNA: TGTGCCAGCCGGGCTGGGGGGGCAGAAACGCTGTAT.

Concerning this clone: Gene and germline names: mouse. CDR3 amino acids: CAWSKGQGNTQYF. Incomplete CDR3 DNA: TGTGCCTGGAGTAAGGGACAGGGAAACACCCAGTAC. The rearrangement links TRBV31 to TRBJ2-5; TRBD1 matches at 9 bases. The read terminates 1 residue ahead of where the CDR3 ends, so the germline J gene completes it. V shed 2 bases and J 7 bases; nucleotides not matched to a gene: 4. The CDR3 covers 13 residues. Germline values: CDR1 GKSSPN, CDR2 SITVG.

Concerning this clone: Gene labels here are mouse ones. The missing CDR3 end, 1 residue past where the read stops, is filled in from the germline J gene. The chain combines TRBV31 with TRBJ2-5; 11 nucleotides agree with TRBD2. CDR3 length: 14 amino acids. V lost 1 base, J lost 5 bases, and 2 bases stayed unmatched. Germline CDR1 GKSSPN, CDR2 SITVG. The part of the CDR3 DNA that was read is TGTGCCTGGAGTCCAGGACTGGGGGGAGACACCCAGTAC. Translation: CAWSPGLGGDTQY. The whole CDR3 sequence is CAWSPGLGGDTQYF.

By sample share, this clone is large. These gene names are mouse names. The read ends 1 residue before the CDR3 terminus; that terminus is restored from the germline J gene. The chain joins TRBV4 to TRBJ1-3; 10 bases agree with TRBD1. Germline values: CDR1 LGHDT, CDR2 YNNKQL (reference sequence). Unmatched junction bases numbered 7, after V lost 3 bases and J lost 2 bases. The CDR3 runs to 17 residues. The CDR3 bases that were read are TGTGCCAGCAGCTACCCGGGACAGGGGAGAACTGGAAATACGCTCTAT. It translates to CASSYPGQGRTGNTLY. The CDR3, in full, reads CASSYPGQGRTGNTLYF.

This clone was seen a single time. Genes here carry mouse names. The CDR3 is cut off 1 residue early in the read; its end comes from the germline J gene. The chain employs TRBV3 and TRBJ2-1; TRBD2 aligns across 8 bases. Looked up from germline, CDR1 is SNHLY and CDR2 is FYNGKV (reference sequence). This CDR3 is 15 amino acids long. J was trimmed by 6 bases and V by 4 bases; bases with no gene match: 8. CDR3 DNA (partial): TGTGCCAGCAGCTCCAGACTGGGGAGGGTTGCTGAGCAGTTC. Translated: CASSSRLGRVAEQF. The CDR3 as a whole reads CASSSRLGRVAEQFF.

This clone was seen only a few times. These gene names are mouse names. The read ends 1 residue before the CDR3 terminus; that terminus is restored from the germline J gene. The chain links TRBV3 to TRBJ2-7; D might be TRBD2 (6 bases). The CDR3 runs 13 residues. Trimming removed 2 bases from V and 7 bases from J, with 12 bases in between. Germline loops: CDR1 SNHLY, CDR2 FYNGKV (reference sequence). The sequenced part of the CDR3 DNA is TGTGCCAGCAGCTTATGGGGGAGAGGGGAACAGTAC. This sequence encodes CASSLWGRGEQY. The entire CDR3 protein is CASSLWGRGEQYF.

Comments on this clone: Genes and germline come from the mouse. Read coverage stops 1 residue before the CDR3 terminus; the germline J gene supplies the remainder. The J gene is TRBJ2-1, the V gene TRBV19; unclear D gene. V was pared by 5 bases and J by 0 bases, with 6 bases between. Germline CDR1 is FNHDT and CDR2 is SITEND (reference sequence). The CDR3 consists of 13 residues. Partial CDR3 DNA: TGTGCCAGCAGCCGGTATAACTATGCTGAGCAGTTC. This translates into CASSRYNYAEQF. The entire CDR3 is CASSRYNYAEQFF. The full variable domain, in which reference TRBV19 and TRBJ2-1 provide the parts outside the CDR3, is GGIITQTPKFLIGQEGQKLTLKCQQNFNHDTMYWYRQDSGKGLRLIYYSITENDLQKGDLSEGYDASREKKSSFSLTVTSAQKNEMAVFLCASSRYNYAEQFFGPGTRLTVL.